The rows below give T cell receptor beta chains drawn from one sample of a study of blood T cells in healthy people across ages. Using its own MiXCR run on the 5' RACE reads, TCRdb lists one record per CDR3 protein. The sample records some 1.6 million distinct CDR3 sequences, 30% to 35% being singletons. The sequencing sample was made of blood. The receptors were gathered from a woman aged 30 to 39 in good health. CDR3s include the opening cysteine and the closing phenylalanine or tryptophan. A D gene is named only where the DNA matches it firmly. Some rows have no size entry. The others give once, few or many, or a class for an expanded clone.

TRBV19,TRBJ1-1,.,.,TGTGCCAGTAGTAACTCAGGGAACACTGAAGCTTTCTTT,CASSNSGNTEAFF
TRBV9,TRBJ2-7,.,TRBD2,TGTGCCAGCAGCCCACGGGGGGGACGCGAGCAGTACTTC,CASSPRGGREQYF
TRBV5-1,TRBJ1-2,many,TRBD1,TGCGCCAGCAGCTTGCCGGGGGACAGGAGCTATGGCTACACCTTC,CASSLPGDRSYGYTF
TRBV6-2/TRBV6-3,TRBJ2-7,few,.,TGTGCCAGCGGAACCGGGACTTTTGCCTACGAGCAGTACTTC,CASGTGTFAYEQYF
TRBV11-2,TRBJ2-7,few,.,TGTGCCAGCAGCCACTTAGTTCCGGGGTACGAGCAGTACTTC,CASSHLVPGYEQYF
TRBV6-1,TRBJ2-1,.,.,TGTGCCAGCAGTACCAAAGGGGGTGAGCAGTTCTTC,CASSTKGGEQFF
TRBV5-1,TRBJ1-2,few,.,TGCGCCAGCAGCTTGGAAGGACGCCCGGGCGATGGCTACACCTTC,CASSLEGRPGDGYTF
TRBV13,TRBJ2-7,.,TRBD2,TGTGCCAGCAGCTTAGATCAAAGCGGGAGAAACTACGAGCAGTACTTC,CASSLDQSGRNYEQYF
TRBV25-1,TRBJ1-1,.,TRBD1,TGTGCCAGCCGTAGGACAGGGGATATGAACACTGAAGCTTTCTTT,CASRRTGDMNTEAFF
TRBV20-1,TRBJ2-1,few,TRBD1,TGCAGTGCTAGTTCCCCGGGACAGGGTAACAATGAGCAGTTCTTC,CSASSPGQGNNEQFF
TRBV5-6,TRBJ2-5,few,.,TGTGCCAGCAGCTTGGCCCGGGGTCTTCGTGGGCGAGAGACCCAGTACTTC,CASSLARGLRGRETQYF
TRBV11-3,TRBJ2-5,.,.,TGTGCCAGCATGCTCCTATTGGCAGTACAAGAGACCCAGTACTTC,CASMLLLAVQETQYF
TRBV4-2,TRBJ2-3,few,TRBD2,TGTGCCAGCAGCCAAGATGGGCCTAGCGGAGGTGCAGATACGCAGTATTTT,CASSQDGPSGGADTQYF
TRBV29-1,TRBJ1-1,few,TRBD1,TGCAGCGTTGTTGGGACAGGTCGGACCACTGGAGCTTTCTTT,CSVVGTGRTTGAFF
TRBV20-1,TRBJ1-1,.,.,TGCAGTGTATGGCCCATGAACACTGAAGCTTTCTTT,CSVWPMNTEAFF
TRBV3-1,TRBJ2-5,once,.,TGTACCAGCAGCCAAGATATAGCGGAAGAGACCCAGTACTTC,CTSSQDIAEETQYF
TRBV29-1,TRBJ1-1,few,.,TGCAGCGGCACCGGGGGCGAGGGCACTGAAGCTTTCTTT,CSGTGGEGTEAFF
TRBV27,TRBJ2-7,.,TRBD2,TGTGCCAGCAGTTTACGAAGACTAGCGGGAGAGGAGTTGTACTTC,CASSLRRLAGEELYF
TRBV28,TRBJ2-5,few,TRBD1,TGTGCCAGCAGTTTATCCCGCCTGGGACAGGGTTTGGAGACCCAGTACTTC,CASSLSRLGQGLETQYF
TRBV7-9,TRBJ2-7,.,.,TGTGCCAGCAGCTCCAGAGCCGGGAGTCTCTACGAGCAGTACTTC,CASSSRAGSLYEQYF
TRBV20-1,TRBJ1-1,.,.,TGCAGTGCGCTAGATCGGACCATGAACACTGAAGCTTTCTTT,CSALDRTMNTEAFF
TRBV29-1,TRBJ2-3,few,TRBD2,TGCAGCGTTGAAGATCTGTACGCGGGGGAGGGAGATACGCAGTATTTT,CSVEDLYAGEGDTQYF
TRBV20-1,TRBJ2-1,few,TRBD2,TGCAGTGCGGACGGGACTAGCGATATCTACAATGAGCAGTTCTTC,CSADGTSDIYNEQFF
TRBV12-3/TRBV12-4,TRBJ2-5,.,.,TGTGCCAGCAGTTTAGTGCGGGCGCTCCAAGAGACCCAGTACTTC,CASSLVRALQETQYF
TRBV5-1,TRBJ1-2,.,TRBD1,TGCGCCAGCAGCTCACAGGGGGGTCTTTTGGATGGCTACACCTTC,CASSSQGGLLDGYTF
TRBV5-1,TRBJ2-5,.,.,TGCGCCAGCAGGGAGAGCACCATCTTCCAAGAGACCCAGTACTTC,CASRESTIFQETQYF
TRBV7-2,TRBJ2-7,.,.,TGTGCCAGCAGCTGGGGACACCCTAACTACGAGCAGTACTTC,CASSWGHPNYEQYF
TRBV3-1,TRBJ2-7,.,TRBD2,TGTGCCAGCAGCCAACTAGCGGGTCAAAACGAGCAGTACTTC,CASSQLAGQNEQYF
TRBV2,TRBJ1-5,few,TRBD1,TGTGCCAGCAGTATACAGGGGATGGGACAGCCCCAGCATTTT,CASSIQGMGQPQHF
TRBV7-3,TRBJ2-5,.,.,TGTGCCAGCAGCTCGAACGGGCCGCCAGAGACCCAGTACTTC,CASSSNGPPETQYF
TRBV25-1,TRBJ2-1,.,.,TGTGCCAGCACTTCTAGGAGTGAGCAGTTCTTC,CASTSRSEQFF
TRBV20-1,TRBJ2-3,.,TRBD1,TGCAGTGCTGGGACAGGGGGCAAGACAGATACGCAGTATTTT,CSAGTGGKTDTQYF
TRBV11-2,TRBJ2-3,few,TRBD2,TGTGCCAGCAGATCCCGGACTAGCCCTACTAGCACAGATACGCAGTATTTT,CASRSRTSPTSTDTQYF
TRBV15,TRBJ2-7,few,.,TGTGCCACCAGCAGAGATAGATCCCCGATGGGTACCTACGAGCAGTACTTC,CATSRDRSPMGTYEQYF
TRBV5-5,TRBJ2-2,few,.,TGTGCCAGCAGCTTCGGCAGGAGCGCGAACACCGGGGAGCTGTTTTTT,CASSFGRSANTGELFF
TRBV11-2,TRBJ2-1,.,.,TGTGCCAGCAGCACTACCCCTGACTCCTCCTACAATGAGCAGTTCTTC,CASSTTPDSSYNEQFF
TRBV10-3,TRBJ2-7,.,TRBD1,TGTGCCATCAGTGACTCGGGGAAGGGGGCATGGGAGCAGTACTTC,CAISDSGKGAWEQYF
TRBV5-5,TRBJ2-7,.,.,TGTGCCAGCACCCTGGGGGGTACGGGCCTCCCCTACGAGCAGTACTTC,CASTLGGTGLPYEQYF
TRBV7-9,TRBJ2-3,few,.,TGTGCCAGCAGCGGCACAGGAACTAGCACAGATACGCAGTATTTT,CASSGTGTSTDTQYF
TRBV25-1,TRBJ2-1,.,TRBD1,TGTGCCAGCAGTGAAATTGGTACAGGGGCTCGGGACAATGAGCAGTTCTTC,CASSEIGTGARDNEQFF
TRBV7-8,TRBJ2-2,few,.,TGTGCCAGCAGCTTAGGGACAATCGGGGAGCTGTTTTTT,CASSLGTIGELFF
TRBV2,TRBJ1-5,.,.,TGTGCCAGCAGTTCAGGGATGGGCAATCAGCCCCAGCATTTT,CASSSGMGNQPQHF
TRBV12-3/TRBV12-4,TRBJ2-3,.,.,TGTGCCAGCAGACAGCGCGCAGATACGGAGTATTTT,CASRQRADTEYF
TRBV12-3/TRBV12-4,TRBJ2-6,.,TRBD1,TGTGCCAGCACCCCGGGTTACAGGGGCTTCTCTGGGACCAACGTCCTGACTTTC,CASTPGYRGFSGTNVLTF